This T cell receptor beta chain is drawn from a study of shared clonotypes between healthy human individuals. Naive CD8 isolation took CD45RO-negative cells positively selected for CCR7 and excluded terminally differentiated effector memory CD45RA+ cells. V dropped 7 bases and J dropped 4 bases, with 14 bases sitting between them. Germline-derived CDR1 and CDR2 are SNHLY and FYNNEI. The CDR3 contains 14 residues. The data were produced by immunoSEQ multiplex PCR, yet TCRdb's version contains in-frame clones alone and is incomplete. Of about 2.1 million clones listed, over 85% were seen once; the top ten hold under 2%.

The specimen sequenced was naive CD8+ T cells from PBMCs. The V and J genes are TRBV2 and TRBJ1-5, with no clear D. This sequence originates from a man aged 18 to 29 in good health. Some clones in this sample may be carry-over from other donors' samples. In DNA form, the CDR3 reads TGTGCCAGCAAGGGCCCCGGAGGGAATCAGCCCCAGCATTTT. It translates to CASKGPGGNQPQHF.